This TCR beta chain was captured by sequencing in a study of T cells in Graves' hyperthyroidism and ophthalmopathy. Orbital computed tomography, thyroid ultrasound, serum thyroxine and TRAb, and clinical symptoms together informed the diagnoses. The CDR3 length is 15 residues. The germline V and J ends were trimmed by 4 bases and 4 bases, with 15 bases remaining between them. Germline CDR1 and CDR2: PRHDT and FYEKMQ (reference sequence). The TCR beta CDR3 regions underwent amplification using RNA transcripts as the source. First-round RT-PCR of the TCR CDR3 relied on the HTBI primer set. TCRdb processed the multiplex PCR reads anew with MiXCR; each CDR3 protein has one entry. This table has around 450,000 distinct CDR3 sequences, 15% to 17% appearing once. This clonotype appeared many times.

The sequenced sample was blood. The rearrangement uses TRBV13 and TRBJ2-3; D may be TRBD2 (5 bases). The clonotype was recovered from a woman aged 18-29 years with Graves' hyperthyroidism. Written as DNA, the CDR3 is TGTGCCAGCAGCTCGGGGATGAGTGCTCCAGATACGCAGTATTTT. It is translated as CASSSGMSAPDTQYF.